One and the same sample provided the 21 T cell receptor beta chains below, sequenced in a study of cytomegalovirus exposure and HLA in healthy donors. Here immunoSEQ multiplex PCR was the method, and the copy in TCRdb shows in-frame clones only, minus some. The table has 130,000 to 150,000 clones, less than 90% seen once. Material for sequencing was PBMCs. Receptors originate from a man younger than 35 in good health and CMV-seronegative.

The rearrangement links TRBV7-2 to TRBJ2-7; D may be TRBD1 (6 bases). The CDR3 spans 15 residues. The germline gives CDR1 SGHTA, CDR2 FQGNSA. V lost 1 base, J lost 4 bases, and 14 bases lay in between. The CDR3 region has the DNA TGTGCCAGCAGCTTAGGGACAGCGGCTATTTACGAGCAGTACTTC. Residues: CASSLGTAAIYEQYF.

V usage is TRBV27 and J usage is TRBJ1-2; 7 bases line up with TRBD1. Germline V gene data show CDR1 as MNHEY and CDR2 as SMNVEV (reference sequence). The trim removed 5 bases at V and 8 bases at J, leaving 20 bases unmatched. This CDR3 region has 17 residues. The CDR3 DNA sequence: TGTGCCAGCAGTATCAACTCCGGGACAGTACCCCGTCGCGGCTACACCTTC. Amino acids: CASSINSGTVPRRGYTF.

This clone was observed a single time. DNA for the CDR3: TGTGCCAGCAGCCGCCGTTCCGCACATAGCGGGAGAGATACAGATACGCAGTATTTT. It yields the protein CASSRRSAHSGRDTDTQYF. The chain is built from TRBV7-2 and TRBJ2-3; 9 nucleotides align to TRBD2. The CDR3 has 19 residues. CDR1 and CDR2 from the germline V gene are SGHTA and FQGNSA. V lost 5 bases, J lost 3 bases, and 18 bases stayed unmatched.

The J gene is TRBJ2-5, the V gene TRBV27, with 11 bases lining up with TRBD1. Per the germline V gene, CDR1 is MNHEY and CDR2 is SMNVEV (reference sequence). CDR3 size: 15 residues. J lost 1 base, V lost 6 bases, and 4 bases had no gene match. CDR3 protein: CASSPGTGGQETQYF. CDR3 sequence (DNA): TGTGCCAGCAGCCCCGGGACAGGGGGCCAAGAGACCCAGTACTTC.

The chain couples TRBV5-6 to TRBJ2-3, with 11 bases aligning to TRBD2. The germline V gene has CDR1 SGHDT and CDR2 YYEEEE. V dropped 0 bases and J dropped 5; count of bases not matched to a gene: 8. CDR3 length: 17 residues. This CDR3 is CASSLVGRLAGGDTQYF. Here the CDR3 DNA reads TGTGCCAGCAGCTTGGTAGGGCGGCTAGCGGGAGGAGATACGCAGTATTTT.

This clone was detected ten times or more. This sequence joins TRBV25-1 and TRBJ2-3; 7 nucleotides align to TRBD2. The germline V gene encodes CDR1 MGHDK and CDR2 SYGVNS. The V gene end was trimmed by 0 bases and the J gene end by 1 base; junction bases not matched to a gene: 4. This CDR3 region has 16 residues. CDR3 in DNA: TGTGCCAGCAGTGAATATCGACGGGAGGGCACAGATACGCAGTATTTT. Amino acid sequence: CASSEYRREGTDTQYF.

Only one count was recorded for this clone. The rearrangement uses TRBV2 and TRBJ2-1, with 12 bases matching TRBD2. V shed 6 bases and J 8 bases; nucleotides not matched to a gene: 11. CDR1 is SNHLY and CDR2 is FYNNEI in the germline V gene. The CDR3 consists of 16 residues. The CDR3 DNA reads as TGTGCCAGCAGCGGCCCGAGCCTAGCGGGGGGGCATGAGCAGTTCTTC. It yields the protein CASSGPSLAGGHEQFF.

This clone was counted a few times. The chain recombines TRBV2 with TRBJ2-7, with TRBD2 matching over 9 bases. With V trimmed by 7 bases and J by 4 bases, 8 bases remained unmatched. Germline values: CDR1 SNHLY, CDR2 FYNNEI. CDR3 length: 14 residues. The CDR3, as DNA: TGTGCCAGCACCTCTAGCGGGATACGATACGAGCAGTACTTC. It codes for CASTSSGIRYEQYF. Full variable domain (outside the CDR3, taken from reference TRBV2 and TRBJ2-7): EPEVTQTPSHQVTQMGQEVILRCVPISNHLYFYWYRQILGQKVEFLVSFYNNEISEKSEIFDDQFSVERPDGSNFTLKIRSTKLEDSAMYFCASTSSGIRYEQYFGPGTRLTVT.

CDR3 nucleotide sequence: TGTGCCAGCAGCTCCGAGTTACGTAGCGGGAGTTACGAGCAGTACTTC. Translated, it gives CASSSELRSGSYEQYF. The V call is TRBV7-9, the J call TRBJ2-7; 9 bases fit TRBD2. V shed 4 bases and J 4 bases; nucleotides not matched to a gene: 11. Per germline, CDR1 SEHNR and CDR2 FQNEAQ (reference sequence). The CDR3 contains 16 residues.

V is TRBV4-3 and J is TRBJ1-1; a possible D gene is TRBD1 (5 bases). This CDR3 spans 15 amino acids. Germline V CDR1 and CDR2: LGHNA, YSLEER. The germline V and J ends were trimmed by 3 bases and 1 base, with 12 bases remaining between them. The CDR3 spells CASSQAGQANTEAFF. The CDR3 DNA reads as TGCGCCAGCAGCCAGGCTGGACAAGCGAACACTGAAGCTTTCTTT.

This rearrangement joins TRBV9 to TRBJ2-3; D might be TRBD1 (5 bases). The CDR3 is 15 amino acids. V gave up 7 bases and J gave up 6 bases, with 21 bases separating them. Germline V CDR1 and CDR2: SGDLS, YYNGEE. The CDR3 region has the DNA TGTGCCAGCGGGCGTGCTGGGCAGGGCAGGGATACGCAGTATTTT. Translation gives CASGRAGQGRDTQYF.

This sequence joins TRBV19 and TRBJ1-6, with D maybe TRBD1 (6 bases). With 6 bases removed from V and 3 bases from J, the gap between germline ends came to 12 bases. The CDR3 totals 15 residues. Germline CDR1 reads LNHDA; CDR2 reads SQIVND (reference sequence). For the CDR3, the DNA is TGTGCCAGTAGGGACGGACAGATCTATAATTCACCCCTCCACTTT. Translated: CASRDGQIYNSPLHF.

The table lists this clone with a count of one. The CDR3 is CASSYSMSGLQETQYF. CDR3 nucleotides: TGTGCCAGCAGTTACTCGATGTCAGGGCTACAAGAGACCCAGTACTTC. The chain employs TRBV6-5 and TRBJ2-5; maybe TRBD1 (5 bases). This CDR3 is built from 16 residues. The ends were cut back, 0 bases at V and 2 bases at J, with 13 bases in the middle. Germline V gene sequence: CDR1 MNHEY, CDR2 SVGAGI.

The gene calls are TRBV6-5 and TRBJ2-1; 9 bases line up with TRBD2. CDR3 length: 12 amino acids. After removal of 7 bases from V and 10 bases from J, the junction contained 5 bases not matched to a gene. Germline CDR1 is MNHEY and CDR2 is SVGAGI. The CDR3 is CASTPLAGEQFF. CDR3 DNA sequence: TGTGCCAGCACCCCTCTAGCGGGGGAGCAGTTCTTC.

The rearrangement uses TRBV19 and TRBJ1-2; D not resolved. There are 13 residues in the CDR3. V lost 3 bases and J lost 6, with 11 bases in between. Germline CDR1 is LNHDA and CDR2 is SQIVND (reference sequence). The CDR3 sequence: CASSILEVNGYTF. The CDR3 DNA is TGTGCCAGTAGTATCTTGGAGGTAAATGGCTACACCTTC.

The V call is TRBV19, the J call TRBJ2-7; 11 bases match TRBD2. CDR3 size: 16 residues. Trimming removed 10 bases from V and 6 bases from J; junction bases left unmatched: 17. CDR1 and CDR2 (germline): LNHDA, SQIVND (reference sequence). CDR3 DNA: TGTGCCACTAGGGAGCAAACTGGACTAGCGGGCGCCGAGCAGTACTTC. Translation gives CATREQTGLAGAEQYF.

The rearrangement links TRBV28 to TRBJ1-1, with 9 bases that match TRBD1. V dropped 4 bases and J dropped 8; count of bases not matched to a gene: 5. Looked up from germline, CDR1 is MDHEN and CDR2 is SYDVKM. The CDR3 is made up of 13 amino acids. CDR3 residues: CASSWGTGREAFF. The CDR3 DNA reads TGTGCCAGCAGTTGGGGGACAGGGCGAGAAGCTTTCTTT.

Points on this clone: The sample contains more than one DNA sequence encoding this CDR3. The chain employs TRBV5-1 and TRBJ1-1, with no clear D. CDR1 is SGHRS and CDR2 is YFSETQ in the germline V gene. Trimming took 0 bases from V and 2 from J, leaving 5 bases between them. CDR3 length: 13 amino acids. The CDR3 is CASSLDRNTEAFF. The CDR3 DNA reads TGCGCCAGCAGCTTGGACAGAAACACTGAAGCTTTCTTT.

V is TRBV10-1 and J is TRBJ2-7; maybe TRBD1 (6 bases). The CDR3 extends over 13 amino acids. Germline V gives CDR1 WNHNN, CDR2 SYGVQD (reference sequence). The V and J ends lost 6 bases and 1 base respectively, with 10 bases between them. CDR3 residues: CASSPGTSYEQYF. CDR3 sequence (DNA): TGCGCCAGCAGCCCCGGGACATCCTACGAGCAGTACTTC.

The chain uses TRBV7-9 and TRBJ1-3; D may be TRBD1 (6 bases). CDR1 is SEHNR and CDR2 is FQNEAQ in the germline V gene (reference sequence). Trimming shortened V by 3 bases and J by 1 base, and 7 bases separated the two germline ends. The CDR3 length is 14 residues. The CDR3, as DNA: TGTGCCAGCAGCTTGGGGACATCTGGAAACACCATATATTTT. Translated, it gives CASSLGTSGNTIYF. The variable domain in full, with the rest retrieved from reference TRBV7-9 and TRBJ1-3, is DTGVSQNPRHKITKRGQNVTFRCDPISEHNRLYWYRQTLGQGPEFLTYFQNEAQLEKSRLLSDRFSAERPKGSFSTLEIQRTEQGDSAMYLCASSLGTSGNTIYFGEGSWLTVV.

In this sample, this clone turned up once. This rearrangement joins TRBV5-1 to TRBJ2-1, with TRBD2 identical over 14 bases. V trimming: 9 bases; J trimming: 7 bases; junction bases outside the gene matches: 9. Per germline, CDR1 SGHRS and CDR2 YFSETQ. CDR3 length equals 15 residues. The chain's CDR3 is CATSRTSGRTNEQFF. The CDR3 bases are TGCGCCACCTCCCGGACTAGCGGGAGGACAAATGAGCAGTTCTTC.